The rows below give T cell receptor beta chains drawn from one sample of a study of human thymus T cells. Only in-frame clones appear in the TCRdb table, and some are missing; sequencing was by immunoSEQ multiplex PCR. The data show around 130,000 clones, more than 90% seen once. Sequencing was performed on thymus tissue. These receptors came from a boy under three years old with a congenital heart defect but otherwise immunologically healthy. Both conserved end residues are part of each CDR3. Fields, in order: D gene, V gene, J gene, clone size, CDR3 DNA, CDR3 protein. D genes are given only for firm matches. Expanded clones are given a class, and other clones once, few, many or no size at all.

D gene: TRBD2
V gene: TRBV7-9
J gene: TRBJ2-2
clone size: once
CDR3 DNA: TGTGCCAGCAGCTGGCGGACTAGCGGGGGCCGCAACACCGGGGAGCTGTTTTTT
CDR3 protein: CASSWRTSGGRNTGELFF

D gene: .
V gene: TRBV7-2
J gene: TRBJ2-2
clone size: .
CDR3 DNA: TGTGCCAGCAGCTTAGCGGGGGGCGGGAGAACAGGCGGGGAGCTGTTTTTT
CDR3 protein: CASSLAGGGRTGGELFF

D gene: .
V gene: TRBV5-8
J gene: TRBJ2-7
clone size: .
CDR3 DNA: TGTGCCAGCAGCCTGCCAGTTTCGAGCTCCTACGAGCAGTACTTC
CDR3 protein: CASSLPVSSSYEQYF

D gene: TRBD1
V gene: TRBV7-2
J gene: TRBJ2-1
clone size: .
CDR3 DNA: TGTGCCAGCAGCCGACAGGGAATCGGGGTACCCTACAATGAGCAGTTCTTC
CDR3 protein: CASSRQGIGVPYNEQFF

D gene: .
V gene: TRBV28
J gene: TRBJ2-7
clone size: .
CDR3 DNA: TGTGCCAGCAGGGGGGCGGCCTCCTACGAGCAGTACTTC
CDR3 protein: CASRGAASYEQYF

D gene: TRBD1
V gene: TRBV10-3
J gene: TRBJ1-1
clone size: .
CDR3 DNA: TGTGCCATCAGTGACAGGACAGGCACTGAAGCTTTCTTT
CDR3 protein: CAISDRTGTEAFF

D gene: .
V gene: TRBV9
J gene: TRBJ1-2
clone size: .
CDR3 DNA: TGTGCCAGCAGCGTAGAAGAGGGACCCTATGGCTACACCTTC
CDR3 protein: CASSVEEGPYGYTF

D gene: TRBD1
V gene: TRBV10-2
J gene: TRBJ2-2
clone size: .
CDR3 DNA: TGCGCCAGCAGTACCCGGGACAGGGGGGCTACCGGGGAGCTGTTTTTT
CDR3 protein: CASSTRDRGATGELFF

D gene: TRBD1
V gene: TRBV27
J gene: TRBJ1-2
clone size: .
CDR3 DNA: TGTGCCAGCAGTTCGCAGGGGGATCGTGGCTACACCTTC
CDR3 protein: CASSSQGDRGYTF

D gene: .
V gene: TRBV28
J gene: TRBJ1-1
clone size: .
CDR3 DNA: TGTGCCAGCAGTTTTTATACAGGGAGAACTGAAGCTTTCTTT
CDR3 protein: CASSFYTGRTEAFF

D gene: .
V gene: TRBV11-2
J gene: TRBJ2-1
clone size: .
CDR3 DNA: TGTGCCAGCAGCTTAGCCAGATATGGTGAGCAGTTCTTC
CDR3 protein: CASSLARYGEQFF

D gene: TRBD1
V gene: TRBV28
J gene: TRBJ1-2
clone size: .
CDR3 DNA: TGTGCCAGCAGTGTGGACAGGGTTGGAGGCTACACCTTC
CDR3 protein: CASSVDRVGGYTF

D gene: .
V gene: TRBV7-9
J gene: TRBJ1-2
clone size: .
CDR3 DNA: TGTGCCAGCAGCCCTTATAGGGGAGGGCCCTATGGCTACACCTTC
CDR3 protein: CASSPYRGGPYGYTF

D gene: .
V gene: TRBV15
J gene: TRBJ2-1
clone size: .
CDR3 DNA: TGTGCCACCAGCACTTTCAATGAGCAGTTCTTC
CDR3 protein: CATSTFNEQFF

D gene: .
V gene: TRBV5-1
J gene: TRBJ2-1
clone size: .
CDR3 DNA: TGCGCCAGCAGCTTGGCCCGGCAGACCTCTTCCTACAATGAGCAGTTCTTC
CDR3 protein: CASSLARQTSSYNEQFF

D gene: .
V gene: TRBV11-3
J gene: TRBJ2-7
clone size: .
CDR3 DNA: TGTGCCAGCAGCTTATCTAGCGAGGGATACGAGCAGTACTTC
CDR3 protein: CASSLSSEGYEQYF

D gene: .
V gene: TRBV2
J gene: TRBJ1-4
clone size: .
CDR3 DNA: TGTGCCAGCTATTTCGGTGAAAAACTGTTTTTT
CDR3 protein: CASYFGEKLFF

D gene: TRBD1
V gene: TRBV4-2
J gene: TRBJ1-2
clone size: .
CDR3 DNA: TGTGCCAGCAGCCACCCAACAGGGGGCAGATATGGCTACACCTTC
CDR3 protein: CASSHPTGGRYGYTF

D gene: TRBD1
V gene: TRBV27
J gene: TRBJ1-6
clone size: .
CDR3 DNA: TGTGCCAGCAGTTTAGGGACAGGGGGATCACCCCTCCACTTT
CDR3 protein: CASSLGTGGSPLHF

D gene: TRBD1
V gene: TRBV6-1
J gene: TRBJ1-5
clone size: .
CDR3 DNA: TGTGCCAGCAGTGAACGGACAGGGGGTCAGCCCCAGCATTTT
CDR3 protein: CASSERTGGQPQHF

D gene: .
V gene: TRBV4-1
J gene: TRBJ1-3
clone size: few
CDR3 DNA: TGCGCCAGCAGCCAACCGGGTGGAAACACCATATATTTT
CDR3 protein: CASSQPGGNTIYF

D gene: .
V gene: TRBV28
J gene: TRBJ1-3
clone size: .
CDR3 DNA: TGTGCCAGCAGCCTTAGTCCCCGACCCGCGGACTCTGGAAACACCATATATTTT
CDR3 protein: CASSLSPRPADSGNTIYF

D gene: .
V gene: TRBV5-1
J gene: TRBJ1-2
clone size: .
CDR3 DNA: TGCGCCAGCAGCTTACAAGACTCTCACCGGGGCTACACCTTC
CDR3 protein: CASSLQDSHRGYTF

D gene: .
V gene: TRBV5-1
J gene: TRBJ2-5
clone size: .
CDR3 DNA: TGCGCCAGCAGCTTGTCGTGGAAAGAGACCCAGTACTTC
CDR3 protein: CASSLSWKETQYF

D gene: .
V gene: TRBV28
J gene: TRBJ2-2
clone size: .
CDR3 DNA: TGTGCCAGCAGATACAGGGTAGAAGACACCGGGGAGCTGTTTTTT
CDR3 protein: CASRYRVEDTGELFF

D gene: .
V gene: TRBV28
J gene: TRBJ1-1
clone size: few
CDR3 DNA: TGTGCCAGCAGCCAGGGACGCAGGAGGGCTTTCTTT
CDR3 protein: CASSQGRRRAFF

D gene: .
V gene: TRBV28
J gene: TRBJ2-3
clone size: .
CDR3 DNA: TGTGCCAGCAGCCCCGCCGGGGACGGGGACACAGATACGCAGTATTTT
CDR3 protein: CASSPAGDGDTDTQYF

D gene: .
V gene: TRBV19
J gene: TRBJ2-7
clone size: once
CDR3 DNA: TGTGCCAGTATAAAGGCTGTCGAGTACTTC
CDR3 protein: CASIKAVEYF

D gene: .
V gene: TRBV6-5
J gene: TRBJ2-5
clone size: .
CDR3 DNA: TGTGCCAGCACACCCGACCGAAACTTGGGAGAGACCCAGTACTTC
CDR3 protein: CASTPDRNLGETQYF

D gene: .
V gene: TRBV4-2
J gene: TRBJ2-4
clone size: .
CDR3 DNA: TGTGCCAGCAGCCTTACACCGGACATTCAGTACTTC
CDR3 protein: CASSLTPDIQYF

D gene: .
V gene: TRBV7-9
J gene: TRBJ2-5
clone size: .
CDR3 DNA: TGTGCCAGCAGCCGGCCACTCCAAGTCAGGGAAACACAAGAGACCCAGTACTTC
CDR3 protein: CASSRPLQVRETQETQYF

D gene: .
V gene: TRBV7-2
J gene: TRBJ2-2
clone size: .
CDR3 DNA: TGTGCCAGCAGCCCCCTGGGCCCGAACACCGGGGAGCTGTTTTTT
CDR3 protein: CASSPLGPNTGELFF

D gene: .
V gene: TRBV28
J gene: TRBJ1-3
clone size: .
CDR3 DNA: TGTGCCAGCAGTCTAGACAGTTCCTCTGGAAACACCATATATTTT
CDR3 protein: CASSLDSSSGNTIYF

D gene: .
V gene: TRBV28
J gene: TRBJ2-7
clone size: .
CDR3 DNA: TGTGCCACCGGGGTCTACGAGCAGTACTTC
CDR3 protein: CATGVYEQYF

D gene: TRBD2
V gene: TRBV30
J gene: TRBJ2-2
clone size: .
CDR3 DNA: TGTGCCTGGGGAACTTCCCCGGGACTAGCGGGTAGATTGCCCGGGGAGCTGTTTTTT
CDR3 protein: CAWGTSPGLAGRLPGELFF

D gene: .
V gene: TRBV21-1
J gene: TRBJ1-2
clone size: .
CDR3 DNA: TGTGCCAGCAGCAAAGAGGTTGATGGCTACACCTTC
CDR3 protein: CASSKEVDGYTF

D gene: .
V gene: TRBV5-1
J gene: TRBJ2-5
clone size: .
CDR3 DNA: TGCGCCAGCAGCACCCGTAGGGGTGAAGAGACCCAGTACTTC
CDR3 protein: CASSTRRGEETQYF

D gene: TRBD2
V gene: TRBV5-1
J gene: TRBJ2-7
clone size: .
CDR3 DNA: TGCGCCAGCAGCTTGGCCTGGGGGGGCGAGCAGTACTTC
CDR3 protein: CASSLAWGGEQYF

D gene: TRBD1
V gene: TRBV6-5
J gene: TRBJ1-2
clone size: .
CDR3 DNA: TGTGCCAGCAGTTCGCGGACCGGGACAGGGGGCGACGGCTACACCTTC
CDR3 protein: CASSSRTGTGGDGYTF

D gene: .
V gene: TRBV5-3
J gene: TRBJ1-6
clone size: .
CDR3 DNA: TGTGCCAGAAGCTCCCCGGGAGCGCAGGATTCACCCCTCCACTTT
CDR3 protein: CARSSPGAQDSPLHF

D gene: TRBD2
V gene: TRBV14
J gene: TRBJ2-2
clone size: .
CDR3 DNA: TGTGCCAGCAGCCAAGGACTCACTATAGCGGGGGAGAACACCGGGGAGCTGTTTTTT
CDR3 protein: CASSQGLTIAGENTGELFF

D gene: TRBD1
V gene: TRBV30
J gene: TRBJ2-7
clone size: .
CDR3 DNA: TGTGCCTGGAGCGGAGTACGACAGGGTCATAGGAGCTCCTACGAGCAGTACTTC
CDR3 protein: CAWSGVRQGHRSSYEQYF

D gene: .
V gene: TRBV20-1
J gene: TRBJ2-3
clone size: .
CDR3 DNA: TGCAGTGCTAGAGAGGGATATACGCAGTATTTT
CDR3 protein: CSAREGYTQYF

D gene: .
V gene: TRBV6-5
J gene: TRBJ1-5
clone size: .
CDR3 DNA: TGTGCCAGCAGCCCCGAGCGGCCCTTCAATCAGCCCCAGCATTTT
CDR3 protein: CASSPERPFNQPQHF

D gene: TRBD2
V gene: TRBV4-3
J gene: TRBJ2-3
clone size: .
CDR3 DNA: TGCGCCAGCAGCCAAGATGACGCTAGCGGGGGCACAGATACGCAGTATTTT
CDR3 protein: CASSQDDASGGTDTQYF

D gene: .
V gene: TRBV5-1
J gene: TRBJ2-1
clone size: .
CDR3 DNA: TGCGCCAGCAGCTTGGACAGGGAAGTCAATGAGCAGTTCTTC
CDR3 protein: CASSLDREVNEQFF

D gene: .
V gene: TRBV7-6
J gene: TRBJ2-3
clone size: .
CDR3 DNA: TGTGCCAGCAGCTCACCCGGGACTCTAAATAAAGATACGCAGTATTTT
CDR3 protein: CASSSPGTLNKDTQYF

D gene: .
V gene: TRBV23-1
J gene: TRBJ2-3
clone size: .
CDR3 DNA: TGCGCCAGCGGACTCTGGGCTAGCACAGATACGCAGTATTTT
CDR3 protein: CASGLWASTDTQYF

D gene: .
V gene: TRBV7-2
J gene: TRBJ1-2
clone size: once
CDR3 DNA: TGTGCCAGCAGCTTAGGTGGGATTAACTATGGCTACACCTTC
CDR3 protein: CASSLGGINYGYTF

D gene: .
V gene: TRBV18
J gene: TRBJ2-1
clone size: .
CDR3 DNA: TGTGCCAGCTCACCGAGACAAAGCTCCTACAATGAGCAGTTCTTC
CDR3 protein: CASSPRQSSYNEQFF

D gene: .
V gene: TRBV28
J gene: TRBJ1-4
clone size: .
CDR3 DNA: TGTGCCAGCAGGGGACCGATTCTCCTCTCCCCTAATGAAAAACTGTTTTTT
CDR3 protein: CASRGPILLSPNEKLFF

D gene: TRBD2
V gene: TRBV19
J gene: TRBJ2-1
clone size: .
CDR3 DNA: TGTGCCAGTAGTATAACACTAGCGGGGGCCCCCTACAATGAGCAGTTCTTC
CDR3 protein: CASSITLAGAPYNEQFF

D gene: .
V gene: TRBV10-2
J gene: TRBJ1-1
clone size: .
CDR3 DNA: TGCGCCAGCAGTGATACGGTGAACACTGAAGCTTTCTTT
CDR3 protein: CASSDTVNTEAFF